These 7 T cell receptor beta chains came from one sample sequenced in a study of prognosis after radiotherapy for stage I lung cancer. Two-round multiplex PCR, the amplification method, yielded TCR beta CDR3 from genomic DNA. The use of primers specific to each TRBV and TRBJ gene characterized first-round PCR. TCRdb recomputed calls from the multiplex PCR reads with MiXCR, one row per CDR3 protein. Here the sample spans nearly 35,000 distinct CDR3 sequences, 25% to 40% being singletons. The sequencing here drew on PBMCs, taken before or after stereotactic body radiation therapy (not recorded which). These receptors all come from a donor aged 50 or older with non-small cell lung cancer.

A word on this clonotype: A much larger clone differs by one base, so this may be a read error. The chain employs TRBV3-1 and TRBJ1-1; weak D call: TRBD1 (5 bases). This CDR3 is 15 amino acids long. CDR1 and CDR2 from the germline V gene are LGHDT and YNNKEL (reference sequence). V gave up 2 bases and J gave up 1 base, with 11 bases separating them. This CDR3 reads CASSQQGGRNTEAFF. CDR3 sequence (DNA): TGTGCCAGCAGCCAACAGGGAGGACGGAACACTGAAGCTTTCTTT.

This clonotype was counted many times. The chain combines TRBV28 with TRBJ2-1; maybe TRBD2 (5 bases). Germline-derived CDR1 and CDR2 are MDHEN and SYDVKM. V lost 7 bases and J lost 4, with 8 bases in between. There are 12 residues in the CDR3. CDR3 loop: CASTGNYNEQFF. The CDR3 nucleotides are TGTGCCAGCACCGGGAATTACAATGAGCAGTTCTTC.

Note on this clonotype: This likely traces to a read error, being one base from a far larger clone. This chain joins TRBV6-4 and TRBJ2-1, with a tentative D call TRBD1 (5 bases). CDR1 is MRHNA and CDR2 is SNTAGT in the germline V gene. The V end was cut by 3 bases, the J end by 7 bases, with 19 bases between. CDR3 size: 16 residues. CDR3 sequence (DNA): TGTGCCAGCAGTGAAGGGGATTCGAGAGTTTGGAATGAGCAGTTCTTC. This encodes CASSEGDSRVWNEQFF.

The chain is built from TRBV12-3 or TRBV12-4 and TRBJ1-3; no reliable D call. V shed 5 bases and J shed 2 bases, with 13 bases lying between them. The length of the CDR3 is 15 residues. This CDR3 is CASSRKKGTGNTIYF. CDR3 sequence (DNA): TGTGCCAGCAGTCGTAAGAAAGGGACTGGAAACACCATATATTTT.

This clonotype was detected many times. This chain joins TRBV19 and TRBJ2-1; tentatively, D is TRBD2 (5 bases). CDR3 length equals 13 residues. CDR1 and CDR2 (germline): LNHDA, SQIVND (reference sequence). The V end lost 1 base, the J end lost 7 bases, and 8 bases lay between the germline ends. The CDR3 loop reads CASSIGTVNEQFF. DNA of the CDR3: TGTGCCAGTAGTATAGGGACTGTAAATGAGCAGTTCTTC.

The table lists this clonotype with many counts. The chain links TRBV11-2 to TRBJ1-2; D is unclear. This CDR3 contains 13 residues. The V and J ends lost 11 bases and 4 bases respectively, with 17 bases between them. Germline V lookup: CDR1 SGHAT, CDR2 FQNNGV. The CDR3 DNA reads as TGTGCCTCCCGACGGCCAGTGGGCTATGGCTACACCTTC. Translation: CASRRPVGYGYTF. Using reference TRBV11-2 and TRBJ1-2 for the parts outside the CDR3, the full variable domain is EAGVAQSPRYKIIEKRQSVAFWCNPISGHATLYWYQQILGQGPKLLIQFQNNGVVDDSQLPKDRFSAERLKGVDSTLKIQPAKLEDSAVYLCASRRPVGYGYTFGSGTRLTVV.

This clonotype was detected ten times or more. The gene calls are TRBV20-1 and TRBJ1-5, with D possibly matching TRBD1 (5 bases). The ends were cut back, 2 bases at V and 5 bases at J, with 13 bases in the middle. Germline V CDR1 and CDR2: DFQATT, SNEGSKA (reference sequence). The CDR3 extends over 14 amino acids. Written as DNA, the CDR3 is TGCAGTGCTAGACCCGGGGCTTCTTATCAGCCCCAGCATTTT. Translating gives CSARPGASYQPQHF.